Listed here are 2 T cell receptor beta chains from one sample, sequenced in a study of cytomegalovirus exposure and HLA in healthy donors. The PCR had 60 Vbeta and 13 Jbeta primers. Sequenced by immunoSEQ multiplex PCR; TCRdb stores in-frame clones only, minus some. This sample yields over 150,000 clones, of which around 85% are seen a single time; under 3% belongs to the top ten. Sequenced material: PBMCs. The receptor set was obtained from a male donor in good health and CMV-seronegative.

The genes are TRBV29-1 and TRBJ1-2; D possibly corresponds to TRBD1 (5 bases). The germline V and J ends were trimmed by 4 bases and 5 bases, with 11 bases remaining between them. Germline lookup yields CDR1 SQVTM and CDR2 ANQGSEA. This CDR3 comprises 12 residues. The DNA of the CDR3 is TGCAGCGTTGCGGAGGGGTATTATGGCTACACCTTC. Translated: CSVAEGYYGYTF.

The chain has TRBV7-2 and TRBJ1-4, with TRBD1 as a possible D gene (5 bases). Germline values: CDR1 SGHTA, CDR2 FQGNSA. The CDR3 spans 15 residues. Trimming took off 4 bases at V and 7 bases at J, with 16 bases between the two ends. This chain's CDR3 is CASSWGREDSEKLFF. CDR3 in DNA: TGTGCCAGCAGCTGGGGCCGGGAGGACTCTGAAAAACTGTTTTTT.